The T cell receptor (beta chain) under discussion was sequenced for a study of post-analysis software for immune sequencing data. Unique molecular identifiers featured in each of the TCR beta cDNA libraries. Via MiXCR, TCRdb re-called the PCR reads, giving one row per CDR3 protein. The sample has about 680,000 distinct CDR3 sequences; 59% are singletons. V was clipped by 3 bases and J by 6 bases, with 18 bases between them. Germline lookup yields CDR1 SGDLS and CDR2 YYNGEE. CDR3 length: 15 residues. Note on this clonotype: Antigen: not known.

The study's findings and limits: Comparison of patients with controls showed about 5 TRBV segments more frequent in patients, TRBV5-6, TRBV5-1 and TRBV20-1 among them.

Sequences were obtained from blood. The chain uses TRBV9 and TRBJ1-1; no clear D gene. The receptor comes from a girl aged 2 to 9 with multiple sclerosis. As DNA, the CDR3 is TGTGCCAGCAGCGGGCACCTGGGGATGGCCGCTGAAGCTTTCTTT. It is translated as CASSGHLGMAAEAFF.